Listed below are T cell receptor beta chains from one sample, sequenced in a study of radiotherapy plus CTLA-4 blockade in lung cancer. Produced via immunoSEQ multiplex PCR; TCRdb's table is partial and in-frame only. The table includes about 120,000 clones, approximately 80% detected once. Sequencing used peripheral blood, obtained from a patient treated with radiotherapy plus ipilimumab. The receptors shown here come from a human donor with non-small cell lung cancer who had a partial response to radiotherapy plus ipilimumab. The CDR3 runs from the conserved cysteine through the conserved F or W. D genes are given only for firm matches. A row's size may be missing; if present it is once, few, many or a size class.

>TRBJ1-4|14|.|TRBV5-4|TRBD1
CASTPGTGPEKLFF
TGTGCCAGCACACCCGGGACAGGGCCTGAAAAACTGTTTTTT
>TRBJ1-2|15|.|TRBV27|.
CASSSGHPANYGYTF
TGTGCCAGCAGTTCCGGACATCCAGCTAACTATGGCTACACCTTC
>TRBJ2-1|16|.|TRBV7-9|.
CASSFWELTSINEQFF
TGTGCCAGCAGCTTTTGGGAGTTGACTAGTATCAATGAGCAGTTCTTC
>TRBJ2-7|16|.|TRBV2|.
CASRGWGLIDGYEQYF
TGTGCCAGCAGAGGCTGGGGCCTCATCGACGGCTACGAGCAGTACTTC
>TRBJ2-3|14|few|TRBV5-1|TRBD2
CASAWTSDTDTQYF
TGCGCCAGCGCATGGACTAGCGACACAGATACGCAGTATTTT
>TRBJ2-3|15|.|TRBV6-4|TRBD2
CASSVGSGSTDTQYF
TGTGCCAGCAGTGTAGGTAGCGGGAGCACAGATACGCAGTATTTT
>TRBJ2-2|21|.|TRBV7-3|TRBD2
CASSAYLGGTSGSRTTGELFF
TGTGCCAGCAGCGCTTACCTTGGTGGGACTAGCGGGAGTCGTACCACCGGGGAGCTGTTTTTT
>TRBJ2-3|16|.|TRBV5-4|TRBD2
CASSLTSGYSTDTQYF
TGTGCCAGCAGCTTGACTAGCGGGTATAGCACAGATACGCAGTATTTT
>TRBJ2-1|15|.|TRBV5-4|TRBD2
CASSETSGSYNGQFF
TGTGCCAGCAGCGAGACTAGCGGCTCCTACAATGGGCAGTTCTTC
>TRBJ2-5|13|.|TRBV2|.
CASSGEVRETQYF
TGTGCCAGCAGTGGCGAGGTCCGAGAGACCCAGTACTTC
>TRBJ1-2|14|.|TRBV4-3|TRBD1
CASSQGDRGYGYTF
TGCGCCAGCAGCCAAGGTGACAGGGGATATGGCTACACCTTC
>TRBJ2-1|14|.|TRBV5-1|.
CASSLDVGHNEQFF
TGCGCCAGCAGCTTGGACGTGGGGCACAATGAGCAGTTCTTC
>TRBJ1-1|15|.|TRBV6-6|TRBD1
CASSRPGTGSPEAFF
TGTGCCAGCAGTCGGCCCGGGACAGGGTCCCCTGAAGCTTTCTTT
>TRBJ1-2|14|few|TRBV25-1|.
CASSEAGSANGYTF
TGTGCCAGCAGTGAAGCAGGGTCGGCGAATGGCTACACCTTC
>TRBJ1-4|16|.|TRBV4-1|.
CASSQDFQATNEKLFF
TGCGCCAGCAGCCAAGATTTCCAGGCAACTAATGAAAAACTGTTTTTT
>TRBJ2-3|16|few|TRBV27|TRBD2
CASSLNGRAYGVTQYF
TGTGCCAGCAGTTTAAACGGGAGGGCCTACGGGGTTACGCAGTATTTT
>TRBJ2-3|15|once|TRBV2|.
CASSERKLNTDTQYF
TGTGCCAGCAGTGAAAGAAAACTTAACACAGATACGCAGTATTTT
>TRBJ1-1|15|.|TRBV6-5|TRBD1
CASSYLQGATTEAFF
TGTGCCAGCAGTTACTTGCAGGGGGCGACCACTGAAGCTTTCTTT
>TRBJ1-5|14|.|TRBV19|.
CASSMGRGTGPQHF
TGTGCCAGTAGTATGGGTAGGGGTACGGGGCCCCAGCATTTT
>TRBJ1-4|16|.|TRBV4-3|.
CASSQDGQGFNEKLFF
TGCGCCAGCAGCCAAGATGGGCAGGGTTTTAATGAAAAACTGTTTTTT
>TRBJ2-5|15|.|TRBV7-9|TRBD1
CASSLTGGIQETQYF
TGTGCCAGCAGCTTGACAGGGGGCATTCAAGAGACCCAGTACTTC
>TRBJ1-1|14|.|TRBV5-1|TRBD1
CASSFSRDSTEAFF
TGCGCCAGCAGCTTTAGCCGGGACAGCACTGAAGCTTTCTTT
>TRBJ1-1|13|.|TRBV5-6|.
CASSRTGNTEAFF
TGTGCCAGCAGCCGCACCGGGAACACTGAAGCTTTCTTT
>TRBJ2-1|14|once|TRBV5-1|.
CASRGGTRNNEQFF
TGCGCCAGCAGGGGCGGAACTAGAAACAATGAGCAGTTCTTC
>TRBJ1-4|15|.|TRBV27|.
CASSFIRQSNEKLFF
TGTGCCAGCAGTTTCATCCGACAGTCTAATGAAAAACTGTTTTTT
>TRBJ2-7|14|.|TRBV9|TRBD1
CASSFGQGNYEQYF
TGTGCCAGCAGCTTCGGACAGGGCAACTACGAGCAGTACTTC
>TRBJ1-2|13|many|TRBV6-6|TRBD1
CASSGQVNYGYTF
TGTGCCAGCAGTGGACAGGTTAACTATGGCTACACCTTC
>TRBJ1-5|15|.|TRBV5-6|.
CASSSTANSNQPQHF
TGTGCCAGCAGCTCGACAGCGAATAGCAATCAGCCCCAGCATTTT
>TRBJ2-1|19|once|TRBV28|TRBD2
CASSLWVLGLAGGNNEQFF
TGTGCCAGCAGTTTATGGGTACTGGGTCTAGCGGGAGGAAACAATGAGCAGTTCTTC
>TRBJ1-1|15|.|TRBV18|TRBD1
CASSPPNRGNTEAFF
TGTGCCAGCTCACCACCGAACAGGGGGAACACTGAAGCTTTCTTT
>TRBJ2-3|15|.|TRBV7-2|.
CASSSDYTQGVTQYF
TGTGCCAGCAGCTCGGACTACACCCAGGGGGTTACGCAGTATTTT
>TRBJ2-7|12|once|TRBV6-5|TRBD1
CASQGATYEQYF
TGTGCCAGTCAGGGGGCAACCTACGAGCAGTACTTC
>TRBJ2-3|11|.|TRBV2|.
CASGLTDTQYF
TGTGCCAGCGGGCTCACAGATACGCAGTATTTT
>TRBJ1-5|17|.|TRBV28|.
CASSLGLGASSNQPQHF
TGTGCCAGCAGTCTCGGGTTGGGGGCGTCTAGCAATCAGCCCCAGCATTTT
>TRBJ1-2|13|few|TRBV19|.
CASSTDTSSGYTF
TGTGCCAGTAGTACGGACACCTCGAGCGGCTACACCTTC
>TRBJ1-1|14|.|TRBV28|TRBD1
CASSYGTGNTEAFF
TGTGCCAGCAGTTACGGGACAGGGAACACTGAAGCTTTCTTT
>TRBJ1-1|17|.|TRBV5-1|TRBD1
CASSAWTGYDRDTEAFF
TGCGCCAGCAGCGCCTGGACAGGGTATGATAGGGACACTGAAGCTTTCTTT
>TRBJ2-7|15|.|TRBV19|TRBD1
CASSPDRTLSYEQYF
TGTGCCAGTAGCCCGGACAGGACTCTCTCCTACGAGCAGTACTTC
>TRBJ2-5|16|few|TRBV4-1|TRBD2
CASSPGGLAGRETQYF
TGCGCCAGCAGCCCCGGGGGACTAGCGGGGAGAGAGACCCAGTACTTC
>TRBJ2-2|18|.|TRBV7-6|TRBD2
CASSSTGLAGGDTGELFF
TGTGCCAGCAGCAGCACGGGACTAGCGGGAGGGGACACCGGGGAGCTGTTTTTT
>TRBJ2-1|12|few|TRBV11-2|.
CASSLERGLQFF
TGTGCCAGCAGCTTAGAGCGGGGCCTCCAGTTCTTC
>TRBJ2-1|15|.|TRBV7-2|.
CASSPRGIGYNEQFF
TGTGCCAGCAGCCCTCGGGGGATAGGCTACAATGAGCAGTTCTTC
>TRBJ1-5|17|.|TRBV4-2|TRBD1
CASSQADDRVWNQPQHF
TGTGCCAGCAGCCAAGCCGACGACAGGGTTTGGAATCAGCCCCAGCATTTT
>TRBJ2-7|14|.|TRBV5-1|TRBD1
CASSWRQGPYEQYF
TGCGCCAGCAGTTGGAGACAGGGTCCCTACGAGCAGTACTTC
>TRBJ1-1|16|.|TRBV9|.
CASSVGQGGSNTEAFF
TGTGCCAGCAGCGTAGGACAAGGAGGCTCGAACACTGAAGCTTTCTTT
>TRBJ1-3|14|.|TRBV7-8|TRBD1
CASSSQGGGNTIYF
TGTGCCAGCAGCTCGCAGGGGGGAGGAAACACCATATATTTT
>TRBJ2-7|16|.|TRBV5-1|.
CASSYSSGPIVYEQYF
TGCGCCAGCAGTTACAGCTCTGGCCCGATTGTCTACGAGCAGTACTTC
>TRBJ2-5|15|.|TRBV5-1|.
CASSPLVGGEETQYF
TGCGCCAGCAGCCCCTTGGTAGGGGGGGAGGAGACCCAGTACTTC
>TRBJ2-7|13|.|TRBV28|TRBD1
CASRGQGAPEQYF
TGTGCCAGCAGGGGACAGGGGGCTCCCGAGCAGTACTTC
>TRBJ1-4|14|.|TRBV6-5|.
CASSYLATNEKLFF
TGTGCCAGCAGTTATTTAGCAACTAATGAAAAACTGTTTTTT